Below are 8 T cell receptor beta chains sequenced from a single sample in a study of blood T cell repertoires in COVID-19. Sequenced by immunoSEQ multiplex PCR; TCRdb stores in-frame clones only, minus some. The data show about 120,000 clones, with about 89% seen just once and more than 25% held by the top ten. Sequencing was performed on peripheral blood. These receptors came from a woman aged 70-85 years with acute or convalescent COVID-19.

The chain uses TRBV7-9 and TRBJ1-5, with TRBD1 matching 9 bases. This CDR3 spans 13 amino acids. The V and J ends lost 10 bases and 6 bases, in that order; junction bases with no gene match: 7. Germline assignment: CDR1 SEHNR and CDR2 FQNEAQ (reference sequence). The CDR3 DNA reads TGTGCCACCCGACAGGGGGATGGTCAGCCCCAGCATTTT. This sequence encodes CATRQGDGQPQHF.

The gene calls are TRBV5-1 and TRBJ2-3; 13 bases align to TRBD2. The CDR3 covers 16 residues. Germline CDR1 reads SGHRS; CDR2 reads YFSETQ. V was clipped by 4 bases and J by 6 bases; unmatched bases: 8. The DNA for the CDR3 is TGCGCCAGCAGCGCCTTACCGGGACTAGCGGGGGATACGCAGTATTTT. Amino acid sequence: CASSALPGLAGDTQYF.

The chain joins TRBV2 to TRBJ2-1; TRBD1 matches 10 bases. The germline V gene encodes CDR1 SNHLY and CDR2 FYNNEI. This CDR3 comprises 16 residues. J was trimmed by 8 bases and V by 6 bases; bases with no gene match: 13. The CDR3 coding sequence is TGTGCCAGCAGCATCTTCGGGACAGGGGTAGGCGATGAGCAGTTCTTC. Protein sequence: CASSIFGTGVGDEQFF.

This chain links TRBV6-5 with TRBJ2-2; a weak D match, TRBD2 (6 bases). The CDR3 covers 16 residues. V was shortened by 2 bases and J by 1 base, with 11 bases between the two germline ends. Looked up from germline, CDR1 is MNHEY and CDR2 is SVGAGI. DNA for the CDR3: TGTGCCAGCAGTTACGGCGGGACCGTGAACACCGGGGAGCTGTTTTTT. It codes for CASSYGGTVNTGELFF.

The chain couples TRBV4-2 to TRBJ1-4; 8 bases align to TRBD1. J lost 7 bases, V lost 4 bases, and 8 bases had no gene match. Germline V gives CDR1 LGHNA, CDR2 YNFKEQ. There are 15 residues in the CDR3. CDR3 protein: CASSPGTGGGEKLFF. In DNA, the CDR3 is TGTGCCAGCAGCCCTGGGACAGGCGGCGGTGAAAAACTGTTTTTT.

This clone was observed once. The chain is built from TRBV19 and TRBJ1-2, with D possibly being TRBD1 (5 bases). Trimming left V 10 bases short and J 8 bases short, with 23 bases between. The germline CDR1 and CDR2 sequences are LNHDA and SQIVND (reference sequence). This CDR3 comprises 14 residues. CDR3 in amino acids: CATEADTGAKGYTF. The CDR3 DNA reads TGTGCCACCGAGGCTGACACTGGGGCCAAAGGCTACACCTTC. The full variable domain, with the rest looked up from reference TRBV19 and TRBJ1-2, is DGGITQSPKYLFRKEGQNVTLSCEQNLNHDAMYWYRQDPGQGLRLIYYSQIVNDFQKGDIAEGYSVSREKKESFPLTVTSAQKNPTAFYLCATEADTGAKGYTFGSGTRLTVV.

A single count supports this clone. The chain has TRBV6-6 and TRBJ1-5; no definite D call. The CDR3 covers 14 residues. V was pared by 2 bases and J by 0 bases, with 5 bases between. Germline V gives CDR1 MNHNY, CDR2 SVGAGI (reference sequence). The CDR3 nucleotides read TGTGCCAGCAGTTACGAGGCTAGCAATCAGCCCCAGCATTTT. Its protein product is CASSYEASNQPQHF.

The genes are TRBV7-9 and TRBJ2-3; TRBD2 aligns across 7 bases. Germline V gene lookup returns CDR1 SEHNR and CDR2 FQNEAQ (reference sequence). V gave up 1 base and J gave up 6 bases; unmatched junction bases: 7. The CDR3 length is 15 residues. The DNA of the CDR3 is TGTGCCAGCAGCTTAGTGGGAGGGGTGGAGGATACGCAGTATTTT. This codes for CASSLVGGVEDTQYF.